This T cell receptor beta chain was found in a study of beta chain features in type 1 diabetes. Study results and limitations: Reduced insertions and increased deletions marked VDJ junctions in type 1 diabetes patients. Among patients with Type 1 diabetes, TCRB CDR3s were moderately but significantly shorter in every one of the four CD4+ subsets.

Per the germline V gene, CDR1 is ENHRY and CDR2 is SYGVKD. The CDR3 loop spans 14 amino acids. Trimming removed 4 bases from V and 10 bases from J, with 17 bases in between. This clone has more than one count but fewer than ten. No antigen is known for it. cDNA synthesis used the whole RNA isolate, giving expressed TCRB sequences. Clones were read by immunoSEQ multiplex PCR, and TCRdb kept only the in-frame ones, dropping some. The repertoire includes roughly 300,000 clones, around an eighth of them detected once, and 0.017% sits in the top ten. This receptor was taken from a man younger than 45 with type 1 diabetes. The chain uses TRBV10-3 and TRBJ2-1; no definite D call. The source material was naive CD4+ T cells from blood. DNA of the CDR3: TGTGCCATCAGTGTAACCTCAATGGCAGGCGAGCAGTTCTTC. Translated: CAISVTSMAGEQFF.